This T cell receptor (beta chain) stems from a study of T cells in Graves' hyperthyroidism and ophthalmopathy. Amplification of TCR beta CDR3 regions used RNA as the template. With the HTBI primer set, the TCR CDR3 went through a first round of RT-PCR. MiXCR, applied by TCRdb to the multiplex PCR reads, yields one record per CDR3 protein. The repertoire includes a few hundred thousand distinct CDR3 sequences, around 15% of them detected once, and approximately 5.3% sits in the top ten. Deletions cut 2 bases from V and 7 bases from J, with 12 bases between. Per the germline V gene, CDR1 is SGHVS and CDR2 is FQNEAQ. The CDR3 length is 15 residues. The sample holds many counts of this clonotype.

Material for sequencing was blood. The sequence came from a woman in her late teens or twenties with Graves' hyperthyroidism. The chain couples TRBV7-8 to TRBJ1-6; the D gene is possibly TRBD1 (6 bases). The CDR3 region is CASSLLGGRNSPLHF. The CDR3 region has the DNA TGTGCCAGCAGCTTATTGGGGGGGCGAAATTCACCCCTCCACTTT.